Listed below are T cell receptor beta chains from one sample, sequenced in a study of shared clonotypes between healthy human individuals. Only in-frame clones appear in the TCRdb table, and some are missing; sequencing was by immunoSEQ multiplex PCR. The sample includes around 450,000 clones, roughly three quarters seen only once; the top ten take approximately 13%. The sample comprised PBMCs. Receptors originate from a woman in her forties in good health. Some clones in this sample may be carry-over from other donors' samples. Each CDR3 is given with its conserved first and last residue. The D gene is left open where the match is weak. Clone size is shown for a subset of rows, as once, few, many or a class of expanded clone.

>TRBD2|TRBJ2-1|.|TRBV7-2
CASSIATSGHNEQFF
TGTGCCAGCAGCATAGCCACTAGCGGACACAATGAGCAGTTCTTC
>.|TRBJ2-7|.|TRBV4-2
CASSQELLANSYEQYF
TGTGCCAGCAGCCAAGAACTCCTAGCGAACTCCTACGAGCAGTACTTC
>.|TRBJ1-2|.|TRBV19
CASSMEGGYGYTF
TGTGCCAGTAGTATGGAGGGAGGCTATGGCTACACCTTC
>TRBD1|TRBJ2-7|.|TRBV15
CATSRGPGQAYEQYF
TGTGCCACCAGCAGAGGCCCGGGACAGGCCTACGAGCAGTACTTC
>TRBD2|TRBJ2-7|.|TRBV27
CASSPQREGVREQYF
TGTGCCAGCAGTCCACAGCGGGAGGGGGTACGGGAGCAGTACTTC
>TRBD2|TRBJ2-1|.|TRBV5-1
CASSLDVAGHNEQFF
TGCGCCAGCAGCTTGGATGTAGCGGGGCACAATGAGCAGTTCTTC
>.|TRBJ1-4|once|TRBV30
CAWKWTTTNEKLFF
TGTGCCTGGAAATGGACAACAACTAATGAAAAACTGTTTTTT
>TRBD2|TRBJ2-2|.|TRBV9
CASSPSSGRMDTGELFF
TGTGCCAGCAGCCCCTCTAGCGGGAGAATGGACACCGGGGAGCTGTTTTTT
>.|TRBJ1-1|.|TRBV6-5
CASSYSKGVGTEAFF
TGTGCCAGCAGTTACTCGAAAGGGGTAGGAACTGAAGCTTTCTTT
>.|TRBJ1-5|.|TRBV11-2
CASSLASGSPQHF
TGTGCCAGCAGCTTAGCTTCAGGTTCACCCCAGCATTTT
>TRBD2|TRBJ2-6|.|TRBV11-2
CASSFGGASGANVLTF
TGTGCCAGCAGCTTCGGGGGGGCTTCTGGGGCCAACGTCCTGACTTTC
>.|TRBJ1-4|.|TRBV6-1
CASSGVGATNEKLFF
TGTGCCAGCAGTGGGGTGGGCGCAACTAATGAAAAACTGTTTTTT
>.|TRBJ1-5|.|TRBV6-5
CASRQTPGANQPQHF
TGTGCCAGCAGGCAAACGCCAGGTGCCAATCAGCCCCAGCATTTT
>.|TRBJ2-1|.|TRBV19
CASTKEWASSNEQFF
TGTGCCAGTACTAAAGAGTGGGCAAGTTCCAATGAGCAGTTCTTC
>.|TRBJ2-7|.|TRBV9
CASSVSDYEQYF
TGTGCCAGCAGCGTATCGGATTACGAGCAGTACTTC
>.|TRBJ2-1|.|TRBV7-6
CASSDVWRGSSYNEQFF
TGTGCCAGCAGCGACGTGTGGCGGGGCAGCTCCTACAATGAGCAGTTCTTC
>TRBD2|TRBJ2-1|.|TRBV11-2
CASSLGLASDEQFF
TGTGCCAGCAGCCTGGGACTAGCGAGCGATGAGCAGTTCTTC
>.|TRBJ2-3|.|TRBV7-2
CASSRPGGTDTQYF
TGTGCCAGCAGCCGCCCGGGAGGCACAGATACGCAGTATTTT
>.|TRBJ2-2|.|TRBV5-4
CASSFEGVNTGELFF
TGTGCCAGCAGCTTTGAAGGGGTTAACACCGGGGAGCTGTTTTTT
>.|TRBJ2-1|.|TRBV11-3
CASSSHNEQFF
TGTGCCAGCTCTAGCCACAATGAGCAGTTCTTC
>.|TRBJ2-2|.|TRBV5-1
CASSIRGPNTGELFF
TGCGCCAGCAGCATCCGGGGCCCTAACACCGGGGAGCTGTTTTTT
>.|TRBJ2-5|.|TRBV5-1
CASFSTGQQETQYF
TGCGCCAGCTTCTCCACAGGGCAGCAAGAGACCCAGTACTTC
>TRBD1|TRBJ2-7|.|TRBV9
CASSVAYSGTGSYEQYF
TGTGCCAGCAGCGTAGCCTATTCCGGGACAGGCTCCTACGAGCAGTACTTC
>.|TRBJ2-5|.|TRBV6-5
CASSYSGAGAGETQYF
TGTGCCAGCAGTTACTCAGGGGCGGGGGCAGGGGAGACCCAGTACTTC
>.|TRBJ1-4|.|TRBV7-9
CASRGGENEKLFF
TGTGCCAGCAGAGGGGGGGAGAATGAAAAACTGTTTTTT
>TRBD1|TRBJ2-7|.|TRBV5-1
CASSHRTGFFSYDEQYF
TGCGCCAGCAGCCACCGGACAGGGTTTTTTTCGTACGACGAGCAGTACTTC